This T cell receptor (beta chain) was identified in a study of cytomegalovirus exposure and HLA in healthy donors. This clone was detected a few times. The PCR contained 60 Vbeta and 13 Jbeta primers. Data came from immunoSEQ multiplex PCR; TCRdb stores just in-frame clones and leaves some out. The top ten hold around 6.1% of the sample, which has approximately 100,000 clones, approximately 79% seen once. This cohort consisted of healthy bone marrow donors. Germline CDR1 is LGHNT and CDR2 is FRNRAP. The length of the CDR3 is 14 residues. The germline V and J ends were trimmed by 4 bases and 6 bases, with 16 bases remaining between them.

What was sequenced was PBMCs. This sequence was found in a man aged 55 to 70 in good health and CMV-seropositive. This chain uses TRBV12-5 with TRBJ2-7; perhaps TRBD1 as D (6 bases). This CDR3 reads CASGSSGLGGEQYF. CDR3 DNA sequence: TGTGCTAGTGGTTCCTCAGGGCTAGGGGGCGAGCAGTACTTC.